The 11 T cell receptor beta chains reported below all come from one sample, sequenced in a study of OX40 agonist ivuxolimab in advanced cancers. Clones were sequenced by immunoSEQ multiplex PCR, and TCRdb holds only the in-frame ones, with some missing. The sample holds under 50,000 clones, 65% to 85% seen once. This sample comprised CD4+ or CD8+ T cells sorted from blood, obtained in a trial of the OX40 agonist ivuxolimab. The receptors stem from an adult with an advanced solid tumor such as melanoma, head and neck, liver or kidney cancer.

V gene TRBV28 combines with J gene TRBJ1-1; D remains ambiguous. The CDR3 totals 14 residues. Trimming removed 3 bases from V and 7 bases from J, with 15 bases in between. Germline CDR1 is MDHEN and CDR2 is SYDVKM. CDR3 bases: TGTGCCAGCAGTTTTAATTATAGGCCATATGAAGCTTTCTTT. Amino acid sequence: CASSFNYRPYEAFF.

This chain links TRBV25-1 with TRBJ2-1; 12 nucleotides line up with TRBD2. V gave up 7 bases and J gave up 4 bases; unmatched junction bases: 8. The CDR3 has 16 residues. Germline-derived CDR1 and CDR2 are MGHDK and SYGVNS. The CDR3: CASNPSGRGWYNEQFF. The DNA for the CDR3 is TGTGCCAGCAACCCTAGCGGGAGGGGGTGGTACAATGAGCAGTTCTTC. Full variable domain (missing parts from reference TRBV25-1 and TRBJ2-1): EADIYQTPRYLVIGTGKKITLECSQTMGHDKMYWYQQDPGMELHLIHYSYGVNSTEKGDLSSESTVSRIRTEHFPLTLESARPSHTSQYLCASNPSGRGWYNEQFFGPGTRLTVL.

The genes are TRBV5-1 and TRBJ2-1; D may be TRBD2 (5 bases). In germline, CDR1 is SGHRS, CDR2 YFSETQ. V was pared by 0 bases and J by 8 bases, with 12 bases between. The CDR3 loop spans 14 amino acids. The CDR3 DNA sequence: TGCGCCAGCAGCTTGGGGCTAGCTTCGGATGAGCAGTTCTTC. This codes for CASSLGLASDEQFF.

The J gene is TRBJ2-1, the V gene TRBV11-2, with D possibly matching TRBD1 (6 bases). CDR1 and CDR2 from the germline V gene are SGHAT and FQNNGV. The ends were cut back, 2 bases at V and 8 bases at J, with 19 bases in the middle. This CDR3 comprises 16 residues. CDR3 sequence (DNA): TGTGCCAGCAGCTTAAGGGGGACGAGGGGGATCCATGAGCAGTTCTTC. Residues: CASSLRGTRGIHEQFF.

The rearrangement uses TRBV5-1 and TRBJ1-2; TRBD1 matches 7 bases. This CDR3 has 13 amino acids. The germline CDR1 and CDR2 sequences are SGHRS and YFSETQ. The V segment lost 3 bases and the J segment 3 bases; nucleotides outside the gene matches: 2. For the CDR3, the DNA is TGCGCCAGCAGCTCCGACAGGGACTATGGCTACACCTTC. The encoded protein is CASSSDRDYGYTF.

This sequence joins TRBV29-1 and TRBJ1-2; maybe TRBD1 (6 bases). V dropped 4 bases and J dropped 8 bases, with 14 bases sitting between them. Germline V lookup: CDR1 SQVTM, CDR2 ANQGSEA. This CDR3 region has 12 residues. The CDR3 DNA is TGCAGCGTTGTACGGGGGGCAGGGGGCTACACCTTC. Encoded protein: CSVVRGAGGYTF.

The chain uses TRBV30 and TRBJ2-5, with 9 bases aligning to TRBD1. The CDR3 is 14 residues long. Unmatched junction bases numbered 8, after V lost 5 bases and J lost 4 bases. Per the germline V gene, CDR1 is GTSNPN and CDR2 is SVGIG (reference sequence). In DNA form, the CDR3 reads TGTGCCTGGGACATACAGGGGGCTTTAGAGACCCAGTACTTC. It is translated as CAWDIQGALETQYF.

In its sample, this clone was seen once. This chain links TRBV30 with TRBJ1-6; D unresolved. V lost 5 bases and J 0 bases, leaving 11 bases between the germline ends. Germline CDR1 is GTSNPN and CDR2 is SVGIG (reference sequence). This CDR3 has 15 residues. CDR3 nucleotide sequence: TGTGCCTGGGTCCCGGAGAGCTCCTATAATTCACCCCTCCACTTT. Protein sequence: CAWVPESSYNSPLHF.

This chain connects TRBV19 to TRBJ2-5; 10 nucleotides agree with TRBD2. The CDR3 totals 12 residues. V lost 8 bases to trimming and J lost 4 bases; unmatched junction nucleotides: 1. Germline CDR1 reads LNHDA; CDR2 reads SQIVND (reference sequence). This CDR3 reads CASRLAGETQYF. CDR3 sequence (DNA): TGTGCCAGTCGACTAGCGGGAGAGACCCAGTACTTC.

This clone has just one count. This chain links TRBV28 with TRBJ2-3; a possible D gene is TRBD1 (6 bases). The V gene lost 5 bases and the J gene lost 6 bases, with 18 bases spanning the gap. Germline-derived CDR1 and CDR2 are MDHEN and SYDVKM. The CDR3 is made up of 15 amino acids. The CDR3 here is CASSRATGYSDTQYF. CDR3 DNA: TGTGCCAGCAGTCGTGCCACAGGGTATTCGGATACGCAGTATTTT. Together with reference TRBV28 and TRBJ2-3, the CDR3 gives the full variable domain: DVKVTQSSRYLVKRTGEKVFLECVQDMDHENMFWYRQDPGLGLRLIYFSYDVKMKEKGDIPEGYSVSREKKERFSLILESASTNQTSMYLCASSRATGYSDTQYFGPGTRLTVL.

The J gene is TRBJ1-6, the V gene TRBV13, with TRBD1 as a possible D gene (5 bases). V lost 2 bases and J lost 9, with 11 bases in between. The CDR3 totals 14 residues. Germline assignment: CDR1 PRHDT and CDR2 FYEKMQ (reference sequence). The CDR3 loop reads CASSLRSGGSPLHF. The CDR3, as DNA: TGTGCCAGCAGCTTAAGGTCGGGGGGTTCACCCCTCCACTTT.